This paragraph covers one T cell receptor (beta chain) sequence. One junction end does not reproduce the germline sequence, and a read error may be involved. This specimen belongs to a study of T cell responses to AZD1222 COVID-19 vaccine. CDR3 length: 15 amino acids. Per the germline V gene, CDR1 is MDHEN and CDR2 is SYDVKM. Method: immunoSEQ multiplex PCR; TCRdb's copy keeps in-frame clones and lacks some. Among around 180,000 clones listed, 80% to 90% were seen once. The TCR was taken from an adult in good health. The sequencing here drew on peripheral blood, taken on day 0 of AZD1222 vaccination. The chain recombines TRBV28 with TRBJ1-2, with no clear D. The CDR3 region is CASSLAGTANYGYTF. The CDR3 coding sequence is TGTGCTAGCAGTTTGGCGGGAACGGCTAACTATGGCTACACCTTC.